A single sample gave rise to the 5 T cell receptor beta chains below, sequenced in a study of CD8+ T cells in alopecia areata (dated by TCRdb to about 2018). The library was produced with the immunoSEQ multiplex PCR assay. To provide template for TCR sequencing, every sample had RNA extracted and reverse transcribed into cDNA. Held by TCRdb, this immuneACCESS table contains in-frame sequences only and omits some clones. Under half of the omission traces to an unresolved V gene where checked; the cause of the rest is unknown. This sample comprises over 100,000 clones, approximately 49% of them detected only once. The ten most abundant clones make up approximately 19% of the sample. Taken with the paper, the label for time point translates to: baseline before oral tofacitinib. This specimen consisted of CD8+ T cells sorted from blood, obtained at week 0. The source of these receptors is a human donor with alopecia areata.

The rearrangement uses TRBV6-5 and TRBJ2-5; 9 positions agree with TRBD2. CDR3 length: 15 amino acids. The germline gives CDR1 MNHEY, CDR2 SVGAGI. Trimming cost V 2 bases and J 4 bases; bases outside gene matches: 5. CDR3 in amino acids: CASSYATSGRETQYF. The CDR3 DNA sequence: TGTGCCAGCAGTTACGCCACTAGCGGGCGAGAGACCCAGTACTTC.

This chain joins TRBV7-9 and TRBJ1-2; perhaps TRBD1 as D (5 bases). The CDR3 is 13 residues long. Per the germline V gene, CDR1 is SEHNR and CDR2 is FQNEAQ (reference sequence). Trimming left V 8 bases short and J 4 bases short, with 14 bases between. CDR3 amino acids: CASVLGDFYGYTF. The CDR3, as DNA: TGTGCCAGCGTACTTGGGGACTTCTATGGCTACACCTTC.

Only a few counts were recorded for this clone. The chain couples TRBV4-2 to TRBJ2-2; perhaps TRBD2 as D (6 bases). Germline V CDR1 and CDR2: LGHNA, YNFKEQ. Trimming took off 1 base at V and 4 bases at J, with 13 bases between the two ends. The length of the CDR3 is 16 residues. Here the CDR3 DNA reads TGTGCCAGCAGCCAAGGGGCGGGGTCGGGCACCGGGGAGCTGTTTTTT. It yields the protein CASSQGAGSGTGELFF.

The chain uses TRBV10-2 and TRBJ1-1, with D uncertain. The CDR3 has 14 residues. The germline V gene encodes CDR1 WSHSY and CDR2 SAAADI. The V gene lost 6 bases and the J gene lost 0 bases, with 11 bases spanning the gap. CDR3 in DNA: TGCGCCAGCAGGGAACTGAGTGTGAACACTGAAGCTTTCTTT. It codes for CASRELSVNTEAFF.

This clone was found a few times. CDR3 nucleotide sequence: TGTGCCAGCAGCCCGGGACAGAAAGGCGTCCTGACTTTC. Translation gives CASSPGQKGVLTF. The chain couples TRBV7-9 to TRBJ2-6, with 7 bases fitting TRBD1. Looked up from germline, CDR1 is SEHNR and CDR2 is FQNEAQ (reference sequence). V shed 5 bases and J 12 bases; nucleotides not matched to a gene: 7. This CDR3 spans 13 amino acids.